This TCR beta chain was identified in a study of molecular identifiers for immune sequencing clone quantification. V trimming: 4 bases; J trimming: 2 bases; junction bases outside the gene matches: 8. Germline loops: CDR1 SGDLS, CDR2 YYNGEE. The CDR3 contains 16 residues. TCRdb analysed the PCR reads with MiXCR anew, one entry per CDR3 protein. The sample consists of around 480,000 distinct CDR3 sequences, roughly 26% of them appearing once. Based on a CD8+CD4-CCR7+CD45RA+ profile, naive CD8 T cells were sorted. Points from the study as a whole: Highly expanded clone sizes could be underestimated through barcode sharing by identical TCR molecules.

A note on this clonotype: No antigen is known for it.

The sequence was collected from a human donor in good health. Some libraries in this study had Jurkat cell RNA spiked in. Sequencing was carried out using naive CD8+ T cells from blood, with Jurkat cell RNA spiked in. Noted subset: FACS-sorted CD8+CD4-CCR7+CD45RA+ naive T cells. The genes are TRBV9 and TRBJ2-3, with TRBD2 matching 9 bases. The CDR3 region is CASSTHSGRNTDTQYF. The CDR3 DNA follows: TGTGCCAGCAGCACTCATAGCGGGAGAAACACAGATACGCAGTATTTT.